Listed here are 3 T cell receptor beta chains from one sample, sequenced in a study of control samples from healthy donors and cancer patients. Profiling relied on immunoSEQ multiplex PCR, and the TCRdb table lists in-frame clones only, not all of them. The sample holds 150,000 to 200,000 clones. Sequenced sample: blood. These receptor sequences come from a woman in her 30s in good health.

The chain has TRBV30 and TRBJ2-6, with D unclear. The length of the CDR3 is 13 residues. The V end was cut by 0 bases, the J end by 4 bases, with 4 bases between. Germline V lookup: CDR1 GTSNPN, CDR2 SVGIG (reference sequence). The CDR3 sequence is CAWSVGGANVLTF. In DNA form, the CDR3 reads TGTGCCTGGAGTGTGGGGGGGGCCAACGTCCTGACTTTC. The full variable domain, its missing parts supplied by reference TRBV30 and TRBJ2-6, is SQTIHQWPATLVQPVGSPLSLECTVEGTSNPNLYWYRQAAGRGLQLLFYSVGIGQISSEVPQNLSASRPQDRQFILSSKKLLLSDSGFYLCAWSVGGANVLTFGAGSRLTVL.

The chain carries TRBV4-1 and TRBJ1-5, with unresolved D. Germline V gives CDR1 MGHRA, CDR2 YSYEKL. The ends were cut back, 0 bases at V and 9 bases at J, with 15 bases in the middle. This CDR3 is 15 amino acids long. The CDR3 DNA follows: TGCGCCAGCAGCCAAGAGGCCCGGGTTCCTACGCCCCAGCATTTT. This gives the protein CASSQEARVPTPQHF.

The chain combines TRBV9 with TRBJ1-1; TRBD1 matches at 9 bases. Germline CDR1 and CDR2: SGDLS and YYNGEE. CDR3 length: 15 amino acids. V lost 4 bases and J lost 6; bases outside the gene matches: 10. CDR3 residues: CASSLLGQGIAEAFF. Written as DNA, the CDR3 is TGTGCCAGCAGCCTCCTGGGACAGGGAATAGCTGAAGCTTTCTTT.